The clone carrying this TCR beta chain was seen ten or more times. Its antigen is not identified. Per germline, CDR1 SGHTA and CDR2 FQGNSA. This CDR3 is built from 12 residues. Trimming removed 5 bases at V and 5 bases at J, with 9 bases between. Newly diagnosed patients aged 18 to 65 had hyperthyroidism of under 2 months' duration. The source material, RNA transcripts, was used to amplify TCR beta CDR3 regions. RT-PCR in the first round (using the HTBI primer set) targeted the TCR CDR3. TCRdb ran MiXCR on the multiplex PCR reads and lists one entry per CDR3 protein. The sample contains fewer than 700,000 distinct CDR3 sequences, around 15% of which appear only once. This sample stems from a study of T cells in Graves' hyperthyroidism and ophthalmopathy. Looking at the study overall: Peripheral blood was collected at initial diagnosis, before any treatment. Broader study findings: Ophthalmopathy, which appeared later, was predicted by the model a median around 6 months before onset. Most thyroid-expanded clonotypes above 0.001 were also found in blood.

The rearrangement uses TRBV7-2 and TRBJ1-2, with D unresolved. Material for sequencing was blood. The receptor was derived from a woman in her 30s with Graves' hyperthyroidism. CDR3 in amino acids: CASSTTAYGYTF. The CDR3 nucleotides are TGTGCCAGCAGCACGACGGCTTATGGCTACACCTTC.